This TCR beta chain was sequenced in a study of CD8 T cells in Susac syndrome. The authors reverse transcribed 0.5 to 1 ug RNA with random hexamers. Across 54 Vbeta and 13 Jbeta, TCR beta CDR3 was amplified with immunoSEQ multiplex PCR. Each CDR3 protein is one row after TCRdb ran MiXCR on the immunoSEQ multiplex PCR reads. The data show 170,000 or so distinct CDR3 sequences, with approximately 94% seen just once and around 0.09% held by the top ten. CDR1 and CDR2 (germline): KGHDR, SFDVKD. This CDR3 is 11 amino acids long. V gave up 5 bases and J gave up 4 bases, with 4 bases separating them. The TCR was taken from a human donor with multiple sclerosis. V is TRBV24-1 and J is TRBJ1-2; D not resolved. The sequencing sample was made of CD4+ T cells from PBMCs. CDR3 DNA: TGTGCCACCAGTGGGGTCTATGGCTACACCTTC. Translation gives CATSGVYGYTF.